This T cell receptor (beta chain) derives from a study of CD8+CD57+ T cells in acquired aplastic anemia. Study-wide background: The mean DNA yield obtained from sorted CD4+ and CD8+ cells came to roughly 3.4 ug. Overall study findings and caveats: There were over 25 CD8+ CDR3 sequences that occurred in both patients and controls.

Only patients with CD8+CD57+ cell expansion on flow cytometry were chosen for sequencing. Every one of the patients had aplastic anemia (severe, acquired). Among the patients, none had received any therapy at the time of blood sampling. About this clonotype itself: Its antigen is not known.

Germline V lookup: CDR1 SGHVS, CDR2 FQNEAQ. With 1 base clipped from V and 4 bases from J, the junction kept 9 bases outside the gene matches. CDR3 length: 17 amino acids. Genomic DNA provided the template from which TCR beta VDJ and CDR3 profiles were obtained. TCRdb redid the calling of the reads with MiXCR, one entry per CDR3 protein. The sample shows some 170,000 distinct CDR3 sequences, under 55% of them seen only once. The V gene is TRBV7-8, the J gene TRBJ2-7, with 11 bases fitting TRBD2. Input material: sorted CD4+, CD8+, or CD8+CD57+ T cells (not recorded which) from PBMCs. This clonotype was obtained from a human donor with aplastic anemia. The CDR3 sequence is CASSLVSGTSGLYEQYF. CDR3 nucleotides: TGTGCCAGCAGCTTAGTAAGCGGGACTAGCGGCCTATACGAGCAGTACTTC.